The following is a T cell receptor beta chain sequence with its context. Method: immunoSEQ multiplex PCR; TCRdb's copy keeps in-frame clones and lacks some. This sample has roughly 15,000 clones, with around 82% found just once. This entry is derived from a study of T cell changes during pregnancy in multiple sclerosis. The V end was cut by 1 base, the J end by 2 bases, with 15 bases between. The germline V gene has CDR1 SGHVT and CDR2 SQSDAQ. The CDR3 has 17 residues. The sequence was collected from a female donor in good health, enrolled as a control in a pregnancy study. The rearrangement joins TRBV7-4 to TRBJ1-5; D is perhaps TRBD1 (6 bases). Here the sequenced sample was CD8+ T cells from peripheral blood mononuclear cells, taken in the third trimester of pregnancy. For the CDR3, the DNA is TGTGCCAGCAGCTTAGTACTGGGGGCGCAGGGCAATCAGCCCCAGCATTTT. This encodes CASSLVLGAQGNQPQHF. The full variable domain, with the rest looked up from reference TRBV7-4 and TRBJ1-5, is GAGVSQSPRYKVAKRGRDVALRCDSISGHVTLYWYRQTLGQGSEVLTYSQSDAQRDKSGRPSGRFSAERPERSVSTLKIQRTEQGDSAVYLCASSLVLGAQGNQPQHFGDGTRLSIL.